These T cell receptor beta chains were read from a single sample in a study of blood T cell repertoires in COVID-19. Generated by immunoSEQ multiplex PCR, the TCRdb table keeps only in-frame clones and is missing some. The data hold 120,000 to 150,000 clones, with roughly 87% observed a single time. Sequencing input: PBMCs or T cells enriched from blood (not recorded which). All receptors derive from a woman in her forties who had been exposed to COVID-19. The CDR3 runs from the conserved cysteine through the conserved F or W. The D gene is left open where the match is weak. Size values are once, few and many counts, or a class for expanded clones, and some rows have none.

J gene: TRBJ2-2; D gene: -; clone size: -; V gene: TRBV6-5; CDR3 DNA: TGTGCCAGCAGTTACTCGGGTCCAGGGTCAACCGGGGAGCTGTTTTTT; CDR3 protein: CASSYSGPGSTGELFF
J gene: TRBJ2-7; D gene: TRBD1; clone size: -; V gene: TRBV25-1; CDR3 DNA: TGTGCCAGCAGTGAACCGGGACAGGGTAAATACGAGCAGTACTTC; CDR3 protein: CASSEPGQGKYEQYF
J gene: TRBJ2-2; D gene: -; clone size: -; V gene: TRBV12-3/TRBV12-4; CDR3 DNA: TGTGCCAGCAGTTTCTATGCCGGGGAGCTGTTTTTT; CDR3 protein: CASSFYAGELFF
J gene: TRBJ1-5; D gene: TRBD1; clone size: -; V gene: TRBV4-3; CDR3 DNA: TGCGCCAGCAGCCCCGGGACAGGGCTCGCTCAGCCCCAGCATTTT; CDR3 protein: CASSPGTGLAQPQHF
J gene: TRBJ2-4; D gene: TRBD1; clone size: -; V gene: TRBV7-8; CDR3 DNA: TGTGCCAGCAGCGCTCCGGGACAGGGGGCCATTCAGTACTTC; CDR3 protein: CASSAPGQGAIQYF
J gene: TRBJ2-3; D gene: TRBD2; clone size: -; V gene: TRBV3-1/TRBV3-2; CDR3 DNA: TGTGCCAGCAGCCGACTTGGACTAGCGGGGTCGACAGATACGCAGTATTTT; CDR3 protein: CASSRLGLAGSTDTQYF
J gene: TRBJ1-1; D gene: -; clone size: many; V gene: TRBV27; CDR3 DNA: TGTGCCAGCAGTAATTGGGCAAACACTGAAGCTTTCTTT; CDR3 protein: CASSNWANTEAFF
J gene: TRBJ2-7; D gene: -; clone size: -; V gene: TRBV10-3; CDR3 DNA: TGTGCCATCTCCCCTCTCGCGTACGAGCAGTACTTC; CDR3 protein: CAISPLAYEQYF
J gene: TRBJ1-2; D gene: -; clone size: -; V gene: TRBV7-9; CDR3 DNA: TGTGCCAGCAGCTACCTACTCGAGAGCTACACCTTC; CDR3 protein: CASSYLLESYTF
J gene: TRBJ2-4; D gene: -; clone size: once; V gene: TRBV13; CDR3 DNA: TGTGCCAGCAGCACCAGACAGATAGCCAAAAACATTCAGTACTTC; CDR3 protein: CASSTRQIAKNIQYF
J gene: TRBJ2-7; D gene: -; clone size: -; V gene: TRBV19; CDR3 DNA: TGTGCCAGTAGTATTGGTGGCGGCACATCCTACGAGCAGTACTTC; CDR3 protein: CASSIGGGTSYEQYF
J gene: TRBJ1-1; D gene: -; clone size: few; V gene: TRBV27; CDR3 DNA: TGTGCCAGCAGTTTCTCCGGGGTGACTGAAGCTTTCTTT; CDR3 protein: CASSFSGVTEAFF
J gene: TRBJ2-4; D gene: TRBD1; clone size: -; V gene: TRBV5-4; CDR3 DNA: TGTGCCAGCAGCTTGGACAGGGGGCGCCTCGAAAACATTCAGTACTTC; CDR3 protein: CASSLDRGRLENIQYF
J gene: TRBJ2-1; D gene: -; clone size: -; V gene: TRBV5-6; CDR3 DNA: TGTGCCAGCAGTTGGACGGGGGTAAATGAGCAGTTCTTC; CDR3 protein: CASSWTGVNEQFF
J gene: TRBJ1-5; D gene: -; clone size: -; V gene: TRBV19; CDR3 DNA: TGTGCCAGTAGTACATGGGACTTCTCTGAGCCCCAGCATTTT; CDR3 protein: CASSTWDFSEPQHF
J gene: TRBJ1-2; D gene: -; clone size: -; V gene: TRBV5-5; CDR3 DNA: TGTGCCAGCAGCACCAACCCGGGGGGGAATCGGAACTATGGCTACACCTTC; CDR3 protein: CASSTNPGGNRNYGYTF
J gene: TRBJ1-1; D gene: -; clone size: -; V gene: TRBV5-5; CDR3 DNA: TGTGCCAGCAGCGGTCCGGGACTGGGCACTGAAGCTTTCTTT; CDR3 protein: CASSGPGLGTEAFF
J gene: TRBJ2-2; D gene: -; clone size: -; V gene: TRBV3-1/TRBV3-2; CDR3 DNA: TGTGCCAGCAGCTACAGGGTTAGGAACACCGGGGAGCTGTTTTTT; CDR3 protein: CASSYRVRNTGELFF
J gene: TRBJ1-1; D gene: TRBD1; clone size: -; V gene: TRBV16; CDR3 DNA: TGTGCCAGCAGTCCTAGACAGGGGGGCACTGAAGCTTTCTTT; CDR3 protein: CASSPRQGGTEAFF
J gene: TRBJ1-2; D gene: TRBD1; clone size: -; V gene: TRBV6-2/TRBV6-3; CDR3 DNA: TGTGCCAGCAGTTACTCTCAATCTGGGACAGAAAACTATGGCTACACCTTC; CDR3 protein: CASSYSQSGTENYGYTF
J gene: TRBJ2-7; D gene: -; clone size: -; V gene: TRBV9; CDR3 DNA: TGTGCCAGCAGCGTCACCAAGCCCCCAACGCAATGCGAGCAGTACTTC; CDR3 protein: CASSVTKPPTQCEQYF
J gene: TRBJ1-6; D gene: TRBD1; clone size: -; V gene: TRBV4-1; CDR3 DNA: TGCGCCAGCAGCCAATTACCGGGACAGGGGAATTCACCCCTCCACTTT; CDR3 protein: CASSQLPGQGNSPLHF
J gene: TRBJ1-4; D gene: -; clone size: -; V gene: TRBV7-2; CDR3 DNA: TGTGCCAGCAGCTCCCTGAAGGCGGCAACTAATGAAAAACTGTTTTTT; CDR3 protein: CASSSLKAATNEKLFF
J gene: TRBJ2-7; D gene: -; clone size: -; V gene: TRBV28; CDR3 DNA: TGTGCCAGCGTCTACCGGTTCGAGCAGTACTTC; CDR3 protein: CASVYRFEQYF
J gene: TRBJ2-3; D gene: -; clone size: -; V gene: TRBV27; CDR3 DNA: TGTGCCAGCAACGGAGCTAGCACAGATACGCAGTATTTT; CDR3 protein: CASNGASTDTQYF
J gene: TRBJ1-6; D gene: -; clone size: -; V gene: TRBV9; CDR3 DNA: TGTGCCAGCAGCCACCCAGACTCCTATAATTCACCCCTCCACTTT; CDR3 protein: CASSHPDSYNSPLHF
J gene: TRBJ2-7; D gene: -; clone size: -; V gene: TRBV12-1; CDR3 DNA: TGTGCCAGCAGTTTCCCCGACCCGACCGGGACAGGGTTTTGCGAGCAGTACTTC; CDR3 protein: CASSFPDPTGTGFCEQYF
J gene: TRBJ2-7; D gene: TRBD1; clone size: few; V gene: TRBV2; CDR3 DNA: TGTGCCAGCAGTGAACGACAGGGGAATTTCTACGAGCAGTACTTC; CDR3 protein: CASSERQGNFYEQYF
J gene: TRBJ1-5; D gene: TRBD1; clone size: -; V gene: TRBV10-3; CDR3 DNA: TGTGCCATCAGTGAACAGGGGGCTAGTCAGCCCCAGCATTTT; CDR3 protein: CAISEQGASQPQHF
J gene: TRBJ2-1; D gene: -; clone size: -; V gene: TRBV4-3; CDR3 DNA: TGCGCCAGCAGTAAAGAGGGGGGGCTGAGCTCCTACAATGAGCAGTTCTTC; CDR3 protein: CASSKEGGLSSYNEQFF
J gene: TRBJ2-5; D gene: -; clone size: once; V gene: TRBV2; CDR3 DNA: TGTGCCAGCCGAGGGAATAACGCAGGGAGGGAGACCCAGTACTTC; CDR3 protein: CASRGNNAGRETQYF
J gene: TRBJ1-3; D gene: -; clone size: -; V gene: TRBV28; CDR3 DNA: TGTGCCAGCGAGGGATCTGGAGTTGGAAACACCATATATTTT; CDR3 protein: CASEGSGVGNTIYF
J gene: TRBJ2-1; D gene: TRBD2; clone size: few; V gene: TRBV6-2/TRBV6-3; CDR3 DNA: TGTGCCAGCAGTTACACAGGGACTAGCGGGAATGAGCAGTTCTTC; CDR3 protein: CASSYTGTSGNEQFF
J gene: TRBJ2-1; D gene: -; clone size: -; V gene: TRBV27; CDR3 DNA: TGTGCCAGCAGTTTATCGGCGGTCTACAATGAGCAGTTCTTC; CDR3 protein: CASSLSAVYNEQFF
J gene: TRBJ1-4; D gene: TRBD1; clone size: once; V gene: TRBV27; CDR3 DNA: TGTGCCAGCAGTCTCAGGGGGATGAGGGAAAAACTGTTTTTT; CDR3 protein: CASSLRGMREKLFF
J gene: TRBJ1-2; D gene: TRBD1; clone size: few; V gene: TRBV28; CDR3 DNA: TGTGCCAGCAGTTTCCGTCGGCAGGGGGCTATTAACTATGGCTACACCTTC; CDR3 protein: CASSFRRQGAINYGYTF
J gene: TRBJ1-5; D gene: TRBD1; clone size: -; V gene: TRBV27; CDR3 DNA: TGTGCCAGCAGCCACACGGGACAGGCCGGGCAGCCCCAGCATTTT; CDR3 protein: CASSHTGQAGQPQHF
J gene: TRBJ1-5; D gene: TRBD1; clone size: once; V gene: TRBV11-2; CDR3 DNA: TGTGCCAGCAGCTTTTCCCCCCACAGGGGAGGCAATCAGCCCCAGCATTTT; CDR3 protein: CASSFSPHRGGNQPQHF
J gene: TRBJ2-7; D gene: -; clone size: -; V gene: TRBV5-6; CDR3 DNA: TGTGCCAGCAGACCACCGGGACGCGGGATTTACGAGCAGTACTTC; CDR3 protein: CASRPPGRGIYEQYF
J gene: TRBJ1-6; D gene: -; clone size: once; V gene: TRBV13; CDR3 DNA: TGTGCCAGCAGCCCCTCCGGGACTCTTTATAATTCACCCCTCCACTTT; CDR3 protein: CASSPSGTLYNSPLHF
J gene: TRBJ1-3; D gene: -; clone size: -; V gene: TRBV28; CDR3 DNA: TGTGCCAGCAGTTTAGTCCGGGGCACCATATATTTT; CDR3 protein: CASSLVRGTIYF
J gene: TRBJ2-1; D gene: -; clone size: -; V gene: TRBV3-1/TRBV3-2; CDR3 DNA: TGTGCCAGCAGCCCCCGGACTGCGGGTTACAATGAGCAGTTCTTC; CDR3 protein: CASSPRTAGYNEQFF
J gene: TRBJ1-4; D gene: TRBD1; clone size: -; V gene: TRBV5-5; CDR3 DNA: TGTGCCAGCAGCCAGGGTAGGACAGGCGGTGAAAAACTGTTTTTT; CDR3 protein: CASSQGRTGGEKLFF
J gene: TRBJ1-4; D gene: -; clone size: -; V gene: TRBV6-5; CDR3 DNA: TGTGCCAGCATGGCGGGACGTGGAGCGAATGAAAAACTGTTTTTT; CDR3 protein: CASMAGRGANEKLFF
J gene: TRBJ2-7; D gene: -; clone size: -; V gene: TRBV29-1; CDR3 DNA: TGCAGCGCCACAGGGATGAGGTACGAGCAGTACTTC; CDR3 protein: CSATGMRYEQYF
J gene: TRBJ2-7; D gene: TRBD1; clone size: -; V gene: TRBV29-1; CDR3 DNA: TGCAGCGTTGTCCAACAGGGGTGGTTTGGGGGCGAGCAGTACTTC; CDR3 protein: CSVVQQGWFGGEQYF
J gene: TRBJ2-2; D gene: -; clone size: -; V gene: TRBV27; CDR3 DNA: TGTGCCAGCAGTCGGGGATGGGACACCGGGGAGCTGTTTTTT; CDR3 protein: CASSRGWDTGELFF
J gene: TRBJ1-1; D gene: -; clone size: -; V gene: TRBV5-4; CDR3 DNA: TGTGCCAGCAGCCTCCAGGGGACTGAAGCTTTCTTT; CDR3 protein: CASSLQGTEAFF
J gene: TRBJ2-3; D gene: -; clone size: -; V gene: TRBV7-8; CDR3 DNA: TGTGCCAGCAGTTTGGGACTCGGCACAGATACGCAGTATTTT; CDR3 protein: CASSLGLGTDTQYF
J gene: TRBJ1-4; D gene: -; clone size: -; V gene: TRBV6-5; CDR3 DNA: TGTGCCAGCAGTTACTCGTACCAGAATGAAAAACTGTTTTTT; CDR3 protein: CASSYSYQNEKLFF
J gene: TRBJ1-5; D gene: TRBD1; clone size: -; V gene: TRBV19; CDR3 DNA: TGTGCCAGTAGTATGGGGCGGGACAGGACCAATCAGCCCCAGCATTTT; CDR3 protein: CASSMGRDRTNQPQHF
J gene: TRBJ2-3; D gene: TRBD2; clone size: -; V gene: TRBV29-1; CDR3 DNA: TGCAGCGTTTGGCGGGAGATTACAGATACGCAGTATTTT; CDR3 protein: CSVWREITDTQYF
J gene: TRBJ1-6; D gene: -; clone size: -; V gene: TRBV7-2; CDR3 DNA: TGTGCCAGCAGCCCTCGGAGGGTGGGAATTGGTTCACCCCTCCACTTT; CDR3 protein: CASSPRRVGIGSPLHF
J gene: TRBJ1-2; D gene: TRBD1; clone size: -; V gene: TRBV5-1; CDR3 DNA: TGCGCCAGCAGTCAAGGACAGGGAGCCTATGGCTACACCTTC; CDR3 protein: CASSQGQGAYGYTF
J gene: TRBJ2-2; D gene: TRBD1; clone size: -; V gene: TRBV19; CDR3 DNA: TGTGCCAGTAGTACGCGACAGGGGCAGATCGGCCCCGGGGAGCTGTTTTTT; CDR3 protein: CASSTRQGQIGPGELFF
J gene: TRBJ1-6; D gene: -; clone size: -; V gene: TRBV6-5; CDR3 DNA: TGTGCCAGCAGCTCACCCCAGGGGATTTCACCCCTCCACTTT; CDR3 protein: CASSSPQGISPLHF
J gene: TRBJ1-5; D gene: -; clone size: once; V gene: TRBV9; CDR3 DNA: TGTGCCAGCGGGGGAGGGAATCAGCCCCAGCATTTT; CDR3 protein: CASGGGNQPQHF
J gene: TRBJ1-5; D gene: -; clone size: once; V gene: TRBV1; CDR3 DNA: TGCACCAGCAGCCAAGATCACGGGGGATATAGCAATCAGCCCCAGCATTTT; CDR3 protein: CTSSQDHGGYSNQPQHF
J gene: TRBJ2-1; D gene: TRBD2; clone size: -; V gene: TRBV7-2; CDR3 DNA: TGTGCCAGCAGCTTAGACGGGACTAGCGGGAGGGACTACAATGAGCAGTTCTTC; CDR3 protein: CASSLDGTSGRDYNEQFF